This T cell receptor (beta chain) was sequenced in a study of blood T cell repertoires in COVID-19. Here immunoSEQ multiplex PCR was the method, and the copy in TCRdb shows in-frame clones only, minus some. The repertoire consists of about 180,000 clones, with 70% to 90% occurring once and the leading ten covering approximately 10%. This CDR3 has 16 residues. Germline V lookup: CDR1 LGHDT, CDR2 YNNKEL (reference sequence). Unmatched junction bases numbered 9, after V lost 0 bases and J lost 4 bases. The sequencing sample was made of peripheral blood. The genes are TRBV3-1 (or the pseudogene TRBV3-2) and TRBJ2-7; 7 nucleotides agree with TRBD1. The TCR was taken from a human donor with active or convalescent COVID-19. The donor label of this sample is uncertain. The CDR3 region is CASSQDLGDSRYEQYF. CDR3 coding DNA: TGTGCCAGCAGCCAAGATCTTGGGGACAGCCGTTACGAGCAGTACTTC.